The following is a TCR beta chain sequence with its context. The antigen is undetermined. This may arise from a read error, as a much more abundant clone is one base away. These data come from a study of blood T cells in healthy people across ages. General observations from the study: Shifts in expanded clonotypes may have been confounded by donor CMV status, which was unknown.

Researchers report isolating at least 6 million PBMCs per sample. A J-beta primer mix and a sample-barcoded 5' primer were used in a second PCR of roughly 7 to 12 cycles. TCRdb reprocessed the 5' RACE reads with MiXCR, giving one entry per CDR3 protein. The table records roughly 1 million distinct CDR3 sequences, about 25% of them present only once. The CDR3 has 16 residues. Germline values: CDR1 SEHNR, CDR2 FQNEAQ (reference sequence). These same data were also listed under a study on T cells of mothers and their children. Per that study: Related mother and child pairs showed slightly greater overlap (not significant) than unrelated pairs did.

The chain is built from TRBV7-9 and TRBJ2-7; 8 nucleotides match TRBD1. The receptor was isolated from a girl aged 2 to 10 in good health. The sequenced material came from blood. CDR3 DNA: TGTACCAGCAGCTCTCTCTTCGGACAGGGCGACTACGAGCAGTACTTC. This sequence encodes CTSSSLFGQGDYEQYF.